The present entry profiles one T cell receptor (beta chain) with its context. Its antigen is still unknown. Base qualities were left out, and no much larger clone turns up one base away. The source of the sample is a study of blood T cell repertoires in COVID-19 (dated by TCRdb to about 2020). General notes on the study: Collaborator samples came from the United States, Italy and Spain and covered acute and convalescent phases of COVID-19. The samples were drawn from the first 160 participants of the ongoing ImmuneRACE study and from some 1,300 subjects provided by 6 global collaborators. The material from the prospective study consisted of cDNA or gDNA derived from T cells, B-cell-depleted T cells, or PBMCs. The sample metadata nearly always contained a de-identified subject ID, COVID-19 status, age in years and sex. Deeply sampled blood TCRbeta repertoires from subjects exposed to, actively infected with, or recovered from COVID-19 were included in the dataset. Where available, HLA class I and class II types were taken from metadata supplied by the sample provider and were not determined by assay-based typing. The repertoires were released in a freely available public database meant as a resource for research on the immune response to SARS-CoV-2. Broad study findings and their caveats: The amount of clinical and demographic metadata varied by source and participant and was provided uncurated.

Samples from volunteer blood donors who had recovered from COVID-19 were contributed by a second Seattle source. Whole blood was collected in K2EDTA tubes by collaborating institutions according to the institutions' own protocols. For TCRbeta analysis, collaborator samples were shipped as frozen whole blood, as isolated PBMCs, or as DNA extracted from either sample type. V loses 2 bases, J loses 9 bases, and the germline ends lie 8 bases apart. As encoded in the germline V gene, CDR1 is LGHNA while CDR2 is YSLEER. From the cysteine through the phenylalanine, the CDR3 covers 12 amino acids. CDR3 DNA is the only sequence kept; it has 36 bases, read in frame from the first base. TCRbeta CDR3 regions were amplified from genomic DNA using the immunoSEQ Assay, a bias-controlled multiplex PCR. On the study's bioinformatics: Nucleated cell counts per sample were estimated from amplification of reference gene primers within the assay. Sequence reads were collapsed and filtered to measure the absolute abundance of every unique TCRbeta CDR3 rearrangement. Productive Simpson clonality was computed per sample as the square root of Simpson's diversity index over productive rearrangements. TCRdb's version of the immuneACCESS table is confined to in-frame rearrangements and falls short of the full clone set. An unresolved V gene accounts for under half of the shortfall where checked; the remainder is of unknown origin. The DNA was the basis for D and trimming; V, J and clone size are from that table. This sample has about 180,000 clones in its table, and about 89% of those were observed once. About 2.1% of the sample comes from the top ten.

The clonotype was recovered from a man in his late teens or twenties who had recovered from COVID-19. Sequenced sample: peripheral blood. The chain links TRBV4-3 with TRBJ2-1, with the D gene not confidently named. CDR3 loop: CASSQNNFEQFF. The DNA reads TGCGCCAGCAGCCAAAATAACTTTGAGCAGTTCTTC.